Sequencing of this TCR beta chain was carried out in a study of T-cell reconstitution after alpha-beta-depleted transplantation in children. This clonotype was seen at least ten times. Its antigen is currently unknown. With 1 base removed from V and 2 bases from J, the gap between germline ends came to 8 bases. The CDR3 is 14 amino acids. Unique molecular identifiers tagged the TCRbeta library. TCRdb called the PCR reads again in MiXCR, with one record for every CDR3 protein. The table lists 220,000 or so distinct CDR3 sequences, roughly 8.2% of them singletons, with nearly 6.5% in the top ten. Study results and caveats: Newly produced T cells mostly accounted for T-cell counts and diversity one year post-transplant.

This clonotype was sampled from a male patient under 18 who had a stem cell transplant for acute lymphoblastic leukemia, so the T cells may come from the graft donor. The sample here was PBMCs, mostly from graft donor cells, taken 180 days after TCRalphabeta/CD19-depleted stem cell transplant. J is TRBJ2-5 and V is TRBV12-3 or TRBV12-4; D might be TRBD2 (6 bases). The CDR3 DNA is TGTGCCAGCAGTTTAGGGGAGGTACAAGAGACCCAGTACTTC. Protein: CASSLGEVQETQYF.